A selection of T cell receptor beta chains follows, all from one sample in a study of PD-L1 blockade in urothelial cancer. Here immunoSEQ multiplex PCR was the method, and the copy in TCRdb shows in-frame clones only, minus some. The sample consists of some 90,000 clones, around 89% of them appearing once. This sample comprised PBMCs, obtained around atezolizumab (anti-PD-L1) treatment. These receptors were collected from an elderly woman with urothelial cancer. The CDR3 runs from the conserved cysteine through the conserved F or W. D genes are given only for firm matches. Clone size is stated in some rows and not others, as once, few, many or a class when expanded.

clone size: NA
J gene: TRBJ2-2
D gene: NA
V gene: TRBV29-1
CDR3 DNA: TGCAGCGTCGGGCAGGGTGGGTCCGGGGAGCTGTTTTTT
CDR3 protein: CSVGQGGSGELFF

clone size: NA
J gene: TRBJ2-5
D gene: TRBD2
V gene: TRBV29-1
CDR3 DNA: TGCAGCGTGGCTGCGGGAGCGGGGCAAGAGACCCAGTACTTC
CDR3 protein: CSVAAGAGQETQYF

clone size: NA
J gene: TRBJ1-2
D gene: NA
V gene: TRBV28
CDR3 DNA: TGTGCCAGCAGTCCCGAGGGACTGCCTGATTTCTATGGCTACACCTTC
CDR3 protein: CASSPEGLPDFYGYTF

clone size: NA
J gene: TRBJ2-2
D gene: TRBD1
V gene: TRBV5-5
CDR3 DNA: TGTGCCAGCAGCAGGGACAGGCACACCGGGGAGCTGTTTTTT
CDR3 protein: CASSRDRHTGELFF

clone size: NA
J gene: TRBJ2-7
D gene: TRBD2
V gene: TRBV7-9
CDR3 DNA: TGTGCCAGCAGCTTGGTTGTCAGTTCCTGGGGTCTAGCGGAGGCCCAGCAGTACTTC
CDR3 protein: CASSLVVSSWGLAEAQQYF

clone size: NA
J gene: TRBJ2-1
D gene: TRBD1
V gene: TRBV9
CDR3 DNA: TGTGCCAGCAGCTCTCGGACAGGGGGAGGCAATGAGCAGTTCTTC
CDR3 protein: CASSSRTGGGNEQFF

clone size: NA
J gene: TRBJ2-2
D gene: NA
V gene: TRBV19
CDR3 DNA: TGTGCCAGTAGTCCCGGGACCTGGAGGGCCGGGGAGCTGTTTTTT
CDR3 protein: CASSPGTWRAGELFF

clone size: NA
J gene: TRBJ2-2
D gene: NA
V gene: TRBV9
CDR3 DNA: TGTGCCAGCAGCGTAGTTGCGGGGGAGCTGTTTTTT
CDR3 protein: CASSVVAGELFF

clone size: NA
J gene: TRBJ2-7
D gene: NA
V gene: TRBV21-1
CDR3 DNA: TGTGCCAGCAGCACCGTGGCCGAGCAGTACTTC
CDR3 protein: CASSTVAEQYF

clone size: NA
J gene: TRBJ2-2
D gene: TRBD1
V gene: TRBV2
CDR3 DNA: TGTGCCAGCAGTACCGAGACAGGGAGCACCGGGGAGCTGTTTTTT
CDR3 protein: CASSTETGSTGELFF

clone size: NA
J gene: TRBJ2-2
D gene: TRBD2
V gene: TRBV7-9
CDR3 DNA: TGTGCCAGCAGCTTAACGGCGGGAGGGCCCTCTGGCACCGGGGAGCTGTTTTTT
CDR3 protein: CASSLTAGGPSGTGELFF

clone size: NA
J gene: TRBJ1-1
D gene: TRBD1
V gene: TRBV7-2
CDR3 DNA: TGTGCCAGCTCCTCCCCCGGGACAGGGTTTCAAGCTTTCTTT
CDR3 protein: CASSSPGTGFQAFF

clone size: NA
J gene: TRBJ1-1
D gene: NA
V gene: TRBV6-1
CDR3 DNA: TGTGCCAGCAGTACCACAACGAACACTGAAGCTTTCTTT
CDR3 protein: CASSTTTNTEAFF

clone size: NA
J gene: TRBJ1-2
D gene: NA
V gene: TRBV5-4
CDR3 DNA: TGTGCCAGCAGCCCGGTAGGGGAGGACGGCTACACCTTC
CDR3 protein: CASSPVGEDGYTF

clone size: once
J gene: TRBJ2-3
D gene: TRBD2
V gene: TRBV9
CDR3 DNA: TGTGCCAGCAGCGCCCCGGGACTAAGCACAGATACGCAGTATTTT
CDR3 protein: CASSAPGLSTDTQYF

clone size: few
J gene: TRBJ1-5
D gene: NA
V gene: TRBV18
CDR3 DNA: TGTGCCAGCTCACCACCGGAGAGCAATCAGCCCCAGCATTTT
CDR3 protein: CASSPPESNQPQHF

clone size: NA
J gene: TRBJ2-1
D gene: TRBD2
V gene: TRBV10-3
CDR3 DNA: TGTGCCATCGGACTAGCGGGACCATACAATGAGCAGTTCTTC
CDR3 protein: CAIGLAGPYNEQFF

clone size: NA
J gene: TRBJ1-5
D gene: TRBD1
V gene: TRBV6-1
CDR3 DNA: TGTGCCAGCATCAGACAGGGTAGCAATCAGCCCCAGCATTTT
CDR3 protein: CASIRQGSNQPQHF

clone size: once
J gene: TRBJ2-7
D gene: TRBD2
V gene: TRBV7-3
CDR3 DNA: TGTGCCAGCAGCTGGACTAGCGGGGGCGAGCAGTACTTC
CDR3 protein: CASSWTSGGEQYF

clone size: few
J gene: TRBJ2-1
D gene: TRBD2
V gene: TRBV7-2
CDR3 DNA: TGTGCCAGCAGCTTAGATTGGGCTAGCGGGAGAACCGAGCAGTTCTTC
CDR3 protein: CASSLDWASGRTEQFF

clone size: NA
J gene: TRBJ2-2
D gene: NA
V gene: TRBV5-1
CDR3 DNA: TGCGCCAGCAGCTTGGCCAGAGGGACGAACACCGGGGAGCTGTTTTTT
CDR3 protein: CASSLARGTNTGELFF

clone size: NA
J gene: TRBJ1-2
D gene: NA
V gene: TRBV19
CDR3 DNA: TGTGCCAGTAGGTCGGGAGTCGATGGCTACACCTTC
CDR3 protein: CASRSGVDGYTF

clone size: NA
J gene: TRBJ1-1
D gene: NA
V gene: TRBV30
CDR3 DNA: TGTGCCTGGGGAGAGGACTCTCCCCTCGCTGAAGCTTTCTTT
CDR3 protein: CAWGEDSPLAEAFF

clone size: NA
J gene: TRBJ2-7
D gene: TRBD1
V gene: TRBV11-1
CDR3 DNA: TGTGCCAGCAGCCGCGGCCGGGACAGCTCCTCCTACGAGCAGTACTTC
CDR3 protein: CASSRGRDSSSYEQYF

clone size: once
J gene: TRBJ1-2
D gene: TRBD1
V gene: TRBV6-1
CDR3 DNA: TGTGCCACCTACTACAGGGGGCAGGACTATGGCTACACCTTC
CDR3 protein: CATYYRGQDYGYTF

clone size: NA
J gene: TRBJ1-1
D gene: NA
V gene: TRBV19
CDR3 DNA: TGTGCCAGTAGTTCGTTGCTTGAGACTGAAGCTTTCTTT
CDR3 protein: CASSSLLETEAFF

clone size: NA
J gene: TRBJ2-3
D gene: NA
V gene: TRBV5-1
CDR3 DNA: TGCGCCAGCAGCTTAAATAGCCGAGTAGATACGCAGTATTTT
CDR3 protein: CASSLNSRVDTQYF

clone size: NA
J gene: TRBJ2-5
D gene: NA
V gene: TRBV2
CDR3 DNA: TGTGCCAGCAGTGAATATGAGACCCAGTACTTC
CDR3 protein: CASSEYETQYF

clone size: NA
J gene: TRBJ2-1
D gene: TRBD2
V gene: TRBV9
CDR3 DNA: TGTGCCAGCAGCCGTAGCGGGACCTACAATGAGCAGTTCTTC
CDR3 protein: CASSRSGTYNEQFF

clone size: once
J gene: TRBJ1-3
D gene: NA
V gene: TRBV7-2
CDR3 DNA: TGTGCCAGCAGCTTACTACAGACCGGAAACACCATATATTTT
CDR3 protein: CASSLLQTGNTIYF

clone size: NA
J gene: TRBJ2-1
D gene: TRBD2
V gene: TRBV6-4
CDR3 DNA: TGTGCCAGCAGTGACTCGGCTAGCGGGAGTATCGATGAGCAGTTCTTC
CDR3 protein: CASSDSASGSIDEQFF